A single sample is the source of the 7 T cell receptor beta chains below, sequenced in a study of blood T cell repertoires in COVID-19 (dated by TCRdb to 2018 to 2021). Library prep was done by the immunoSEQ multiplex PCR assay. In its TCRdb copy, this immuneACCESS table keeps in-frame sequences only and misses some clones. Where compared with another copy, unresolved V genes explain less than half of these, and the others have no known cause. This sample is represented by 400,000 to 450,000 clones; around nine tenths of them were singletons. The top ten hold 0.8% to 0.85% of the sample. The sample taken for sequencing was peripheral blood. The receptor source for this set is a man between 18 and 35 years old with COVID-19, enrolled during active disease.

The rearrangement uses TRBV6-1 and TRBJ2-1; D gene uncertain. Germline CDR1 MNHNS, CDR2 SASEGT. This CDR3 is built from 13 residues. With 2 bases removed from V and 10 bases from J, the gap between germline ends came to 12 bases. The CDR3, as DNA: TGTGCCAGCAGTGAAATAGGCGGAATAGAGCAGTTCTTC. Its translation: CASSEIGGIEQFF.

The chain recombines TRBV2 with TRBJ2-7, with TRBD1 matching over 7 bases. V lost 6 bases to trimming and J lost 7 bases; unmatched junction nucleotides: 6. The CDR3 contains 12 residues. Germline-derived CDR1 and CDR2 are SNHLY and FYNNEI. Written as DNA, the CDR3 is TGTGCCAGCAGGGGACAGTACAGGGAGCAGTACTTC. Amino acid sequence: CASRGQYREQYF. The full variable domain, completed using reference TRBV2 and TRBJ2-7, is EPEVTQTPSHQVTQMGQEVILRCVPISNHLYFYWYRQILGQKVEFLVSFYNNEISEKSEIFDDQFSVERPDGSNFTLKIRSTKLEDSAMYFCASRGQYREQYFGPGTRLTVT.

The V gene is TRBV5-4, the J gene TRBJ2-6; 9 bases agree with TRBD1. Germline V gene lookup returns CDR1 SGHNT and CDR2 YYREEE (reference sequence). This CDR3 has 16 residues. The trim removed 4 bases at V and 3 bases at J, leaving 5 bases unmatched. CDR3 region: CASSPGQGFGANVLTF. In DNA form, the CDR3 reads TGTGCCAGCAGCCCAGGACAGGGGTTTGGGGCCAACGTCCTGACTTTC.

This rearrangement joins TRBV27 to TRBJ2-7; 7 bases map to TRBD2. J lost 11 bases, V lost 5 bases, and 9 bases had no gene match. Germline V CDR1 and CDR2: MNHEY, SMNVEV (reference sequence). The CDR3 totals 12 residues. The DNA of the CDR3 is TGTGCCAGCAGTGCCCCCGGGGGGAGAGAGTACTTC. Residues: CASSAPGGREYF.

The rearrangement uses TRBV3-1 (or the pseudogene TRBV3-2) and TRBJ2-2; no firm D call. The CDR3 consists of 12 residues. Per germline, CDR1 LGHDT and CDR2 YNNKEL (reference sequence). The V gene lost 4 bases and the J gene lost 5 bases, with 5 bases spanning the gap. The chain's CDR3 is CASSLYTGELFF. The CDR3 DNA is TGTGCCAGCAGCCTCTATACCGGGGAGCTGTTTTTT.

CDR3 in DNA: TGTGCCAGCAGTGAGCGGGGGTGGGTAGGGACAAACTACGAGCAGTACTTC. As protein: CASSERGWVGTNYEQYF. The V gene is TRBV28, the J gene TRBJ2-7; 8 bases align to TRBD2. This CDR3 spans 17 amino acids. Germline values: CDR1 MDHEN, CDR2 SYDVKM. V was pared by 5 bases and J by 3 bases, with 15 bases of the junction left unmatched. Full variable domain (missing parts from reference TRBV28 and TRBJ2-7): DVKVTQSSRYLVKRTGEKVFLECVQDMDHENMFWYRQDPGLGLRLIYFSYDVKMKEKGDIPEGYSVSREKKERFSLILESASTNQTSMYLCASSERGWVGTNYEQYFGPGTRLTVT.

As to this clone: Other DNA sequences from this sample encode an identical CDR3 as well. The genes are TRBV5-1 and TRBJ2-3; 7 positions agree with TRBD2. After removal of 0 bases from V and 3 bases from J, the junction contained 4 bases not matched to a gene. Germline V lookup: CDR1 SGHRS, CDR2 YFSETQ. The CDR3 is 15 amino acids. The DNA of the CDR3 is TGCGCCAGCAGCTTGGCCGGCGGGGGAACAGATACGCAGTATTTT. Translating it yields CASSLAGGGTDTQYF.